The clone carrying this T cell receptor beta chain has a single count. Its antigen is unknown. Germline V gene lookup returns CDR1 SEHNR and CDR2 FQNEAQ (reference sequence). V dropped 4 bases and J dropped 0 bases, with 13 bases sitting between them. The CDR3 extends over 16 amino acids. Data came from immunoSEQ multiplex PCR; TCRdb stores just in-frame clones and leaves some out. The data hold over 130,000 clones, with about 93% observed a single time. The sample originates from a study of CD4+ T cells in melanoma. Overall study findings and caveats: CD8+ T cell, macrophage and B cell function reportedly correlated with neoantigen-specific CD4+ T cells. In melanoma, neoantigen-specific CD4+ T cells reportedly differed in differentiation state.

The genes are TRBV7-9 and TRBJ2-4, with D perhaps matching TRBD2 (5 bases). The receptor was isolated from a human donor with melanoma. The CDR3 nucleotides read TGTGCCAGCAGCTACGGACTTATGCTAGCCAAAAACATTCAGTACTTC. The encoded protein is CASSYGLMLAKNIQYF.